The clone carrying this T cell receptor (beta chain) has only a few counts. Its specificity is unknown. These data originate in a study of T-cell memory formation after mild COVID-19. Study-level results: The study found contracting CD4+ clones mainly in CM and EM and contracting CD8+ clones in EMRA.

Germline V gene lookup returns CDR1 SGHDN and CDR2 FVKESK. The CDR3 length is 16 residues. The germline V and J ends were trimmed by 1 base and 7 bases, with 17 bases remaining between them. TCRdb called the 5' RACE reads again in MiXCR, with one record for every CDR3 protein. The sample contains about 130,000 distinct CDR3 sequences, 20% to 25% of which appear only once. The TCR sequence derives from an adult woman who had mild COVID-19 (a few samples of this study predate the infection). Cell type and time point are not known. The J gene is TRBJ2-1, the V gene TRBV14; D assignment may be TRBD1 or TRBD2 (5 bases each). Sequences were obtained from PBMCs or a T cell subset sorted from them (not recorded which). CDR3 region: CASSQGPGDLWNEQFF. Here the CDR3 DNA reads TGTGCCAGCAGCCAAGGCCCCGGGGACCTCTGGAATGAGCAGTTCTTC.